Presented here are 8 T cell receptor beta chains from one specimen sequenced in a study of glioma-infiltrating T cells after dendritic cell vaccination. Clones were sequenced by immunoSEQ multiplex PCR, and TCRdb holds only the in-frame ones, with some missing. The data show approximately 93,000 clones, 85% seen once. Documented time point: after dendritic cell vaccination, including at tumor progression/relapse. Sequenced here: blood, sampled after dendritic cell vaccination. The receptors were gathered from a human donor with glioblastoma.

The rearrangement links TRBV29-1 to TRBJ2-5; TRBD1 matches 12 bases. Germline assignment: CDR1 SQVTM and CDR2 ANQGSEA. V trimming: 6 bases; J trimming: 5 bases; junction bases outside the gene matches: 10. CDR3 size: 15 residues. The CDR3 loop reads CSVGGDRGQQETQYF. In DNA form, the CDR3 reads TGCAGCGTCGGCGGGGACAGGGGGCAGCAGGAGACCCAGTACTTC.

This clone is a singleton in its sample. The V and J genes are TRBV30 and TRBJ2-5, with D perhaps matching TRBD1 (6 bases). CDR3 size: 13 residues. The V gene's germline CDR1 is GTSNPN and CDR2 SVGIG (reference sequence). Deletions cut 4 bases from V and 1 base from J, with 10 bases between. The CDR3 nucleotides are TGTGCCTGGAACACAGGGATCCAAGAGACCCAGTACTTC. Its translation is CAWNTGIQETQYF.

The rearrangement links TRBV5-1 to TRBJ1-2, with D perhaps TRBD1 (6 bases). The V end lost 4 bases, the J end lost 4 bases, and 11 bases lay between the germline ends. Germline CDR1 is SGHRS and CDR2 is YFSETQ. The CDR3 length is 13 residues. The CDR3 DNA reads TGCGCCAGCAGCCGCGGACAGCTCTATGGCTACACCTTC. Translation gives CASSRGQLYGYTF.

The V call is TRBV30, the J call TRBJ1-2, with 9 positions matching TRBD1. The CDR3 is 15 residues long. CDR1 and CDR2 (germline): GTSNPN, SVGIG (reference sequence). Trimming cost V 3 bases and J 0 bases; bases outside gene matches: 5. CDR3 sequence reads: CAWRPWDRANYGYTF. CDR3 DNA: TGTGCCTGGAGACCTTGGGACAGGGCTAACTATGGCTACACCTTC.

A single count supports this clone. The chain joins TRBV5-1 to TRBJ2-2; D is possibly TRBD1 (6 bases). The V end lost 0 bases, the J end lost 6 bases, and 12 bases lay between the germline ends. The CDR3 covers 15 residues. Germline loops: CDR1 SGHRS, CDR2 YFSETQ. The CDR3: CASSLDHRDAGELFF. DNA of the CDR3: TGCGCCAGCAGCTTGGACCACAGGGATGCCGGGGAGCTGTTTTTT.

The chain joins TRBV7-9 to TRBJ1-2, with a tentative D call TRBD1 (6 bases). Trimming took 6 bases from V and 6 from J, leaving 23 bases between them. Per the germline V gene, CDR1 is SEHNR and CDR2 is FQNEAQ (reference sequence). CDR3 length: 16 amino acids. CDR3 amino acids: CASRPNRVEGSNGYTF. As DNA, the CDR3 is TGTGCCAGCAGGCCCAACAGGGTAGAGGGATCGAATGGCTACACCTTC.

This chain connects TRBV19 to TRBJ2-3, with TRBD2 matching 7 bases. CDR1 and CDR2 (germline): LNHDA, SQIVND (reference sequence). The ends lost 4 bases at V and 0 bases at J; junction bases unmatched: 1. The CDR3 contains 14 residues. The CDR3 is CASSSGSSTDTQYF. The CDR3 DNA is TGTGCCAGTAGTAGCGGGAGTAGCACAGATACGCAGTATTTT.

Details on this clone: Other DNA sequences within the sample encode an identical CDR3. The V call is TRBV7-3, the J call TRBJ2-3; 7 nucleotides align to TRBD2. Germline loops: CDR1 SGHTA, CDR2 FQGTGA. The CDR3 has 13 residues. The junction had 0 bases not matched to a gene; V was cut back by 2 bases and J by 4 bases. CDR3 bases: TGTGCCAGCAGCTTAGGACTAGCAGATACGCAGTATTTT. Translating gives CASSLGLADTQYF.